This T cell receptor (beta chain) was retrieved from a study of CD8 T cells in Susac syndrome. Study context: Intravenous immunoglobulin alone or corticosteroids were being given to patients with Susac syndrome at blood draw, unless they were therapy-naive.

Sequencing of TCR beta, carried out with a high-throughput approach, was applied to CD8+ and CD4+ T cells from the blood. General study points: In total CD8+ repertoires, under 20 Susac-specific public clones were detected, and CD8+ TEMRA repertoires contained five.

The germline gives CDR1 LGHDT, CDR2 YNNKEL (reference sequence). The CDR3 is 16 residues long. V dropped 2 bases and J dropped 3 bases, with 15 bases sitting between them. An amount of RNA that ranged from roughly 0.45 to 1 ug was reverse transcribed with random hexamers. An immunoSEQ multiplex PCR amplified TCR beta CDR3 over 54 Vbeta and 13 Jbeta. TCRdb reprocessed the immunoSEQ multiplex PCR reads with MiXCR, giving one entry per CDR3 protein. The top ten hold approximately 0.42% of the sample, which has 80,000 or so distinct CDR3 sequences, about 96% seen once. As to this clonotype: Its antigen is unidentified.

The sample was CD8+ T cells from PBMCs. The chain recombines TRBV3-1 with TRBJ2-3, with D tentatively TRBD1 or TRBD2 (5 bases each). This TCR was sampled from a human donor with Susac syndrome. The CDR3 region has the DNA TGTGCCAGCAGCCAACTAGGGGTAGGAGGTACAGATACGCAGTATTTT. It specifies CASSQLGVGGTDTQYF.